Listed here are 14 T cell receptor beta chains from one sample, sequenced in a study of cytomegalovirus exposure and HLA in healthy donors. The PCR was carried out with 60 Vbeta primers and 13 Jbeta primers. TCRdb keeps only in-frame clones here, not all; method: immunoSEQ multiplex PCR. This sample has roughly 140,000 clones, with over 60% found just once. Sequencing input: PBMCs. The receptors were gathered from a man in his forties in good health and CMV-seropositive.

This chain joins TRBV5-1 and TRBJ1-1, with D possibly being TRBD1 (5 bases). This CDR3 is built from 15 residues. The ends were cut back, 2 bases at V and 0 bases at J, with 11 bases in the middle. Germline CDR1 is SGHRS and CDR2 is YFSETQ. The CDR3 reads CASSLGGAMNTEAFF. The CDR3 DNA sequence: TGCGCCAGCAGCTTAGGAGGGGCCATGAACACTGAAGCTTTCTTT.

The chain couples TRBV4-1 to TRBJ2-5; 10 nucleotides agree with TRBD2. The end of the DNA fits TRBJ2-7 better, so the J call may be wrong. Germline V gene lookup returns CDR1 MGHRA and CDR2 YSYEKL. CDR3 length: 16 residues. CDR3 bases: TGCGCCAGCAGCCAAGATGGGAGCGGGAGGGTCTACGAGCAGTACTTC. Protein: CASSQDGSGRVYEQYF.

V usage is TRBV27 and J usage is TRBJ2-5; unclear D gene. The assigned J gene may be wrong: the sequence end matches TRBJ2-7 better. The CDR3 sequence is 11 residues long. Germline V gene lookup returns CDR1 MNHEY and CDR2 SMNVEV (reference sequence). The CDR3 region has the DNA TGTGCCAGCAGTTTATCCTACGAGCAGTACTTC. The encoded protein is CASSLSYEQYF.

CDR3 loop: CAWKSPGQGPNEKLFF. For the CDR3, the DNA is TGTGCCTGGAAATCCCCGGGACAGGGCCCAAATGAAAAACTGTTTTTT. The chain joins TRBV30 to TRBJ1-4, with 9 positions matching TRBD1. V lost 4 bases and J lost 5; bases outside the gene matches: 11. Germline CDR1 is GTSNPN and CDR2 is SVGIG (reference sequence). The CDR3 contains 16 residues.

The V gene is TRBV28, the J gene TRBJ2-7, with 7 nucleotides matching TRBD2. This CDR3 is 14 amino acids long. The V gene's germline CDR1 is MDHEN and CDR2 SYDVKM. Losses at the gene ends were 6 bases for V and 2 bases for J; bases not matched to a gene: 7. CDR3 in DNA: TGTGCCAGCAGACCTGGGGGGGGGACCTACGAGCAGTACTTC. This gives the protein CASRPGGGTYEQYF.

The table lists this clone with a count of one. At one of its ends the junction is not consistent with the germline gene, which may arise from a read error. The chain uses TRBV6-6 and TRBJ2-1; D is possibly TRBD1 (6 bases). Germline loops: CDR1 MNHNY, CDR2 SVGAGI (reference sequence). This CDR3 spans 13 amino acids. CDR3 nucleotide sequence: TGTGCCGGCAGTTATGTTCGAAGGGGGGAGCAGTTCTTC. Its translation is CAGSYVRRGEQFF.

This rearrangement joins TRBV6-4 to TRBJ2-1, with 7 bases lining up with TRBD2. Germline lookup yields CDR1 MRHNA and CDR2 SNTAGT. With V trimmed by 6 bases and J by 7 bases, 6 bases remained unmatched. The CDR3 has 13 amino acids. The CDR3: CASSFGLVNEQFF. The CDR3, as DNA: TGTGCCAGCAGCTTCGGACTAGTGAATGAGCAGTTCTTC.

The chain carries TRBV6-5 and TRBJ2-1, with unresolved D. This CDR3 region has 16 residues. The germline CDR1 and CDR2 sequences are MNHEY and SVGAGI. The V gene lost 0 bases and the J gene lost 1 base, with 10 bases spanning the gap. CDR3: CASSYSGRRSYNEQFF. CDR3 sequence (DNA): TGTGCCAGCAGTTACTCCGGCCGGAGATCCTACAATGAGCAGTTCTTC.

The gene calls are TRBV6-5 and TRBJ2-3; D is unclear. The CDR3 sequence is 15 residues long. Trimming removed 6 bases at V and 4 bases at J, with 17 bases between. Germline CDR1 and CDR2: MNHEY and SVGAGI. This CDR3 reads CASRPIREMPDTQYF. In DNA form, the CDR3 reads TGTGCCAGCAGGCCTATCCGAGAAATGCCAGATACGCAGTATTTT.

This clone showed up just a few times. CDR3 DNA: TGTGCCAGCAGTGACTCGGCTAGCGGGGAGCAGTACTTC. It codes for CASSDSASGEQYF. J is TRBJ2-7 and V is TRBV6-4; 8 nucleotides match TRBD2. V lost 0 bases, J lost 7 bases, and 2 bases stayed unmatched. Germline V gene data show CDR1 as MRHNA and CDR2 as SNTAGT. CDR3 size: 13 residues.

The table lists this clone with a count of one. This chain connects TRBV30 to TRBJ1-4; possibly TRBD1 for D (5 bases). The germline V gene has CDR1 GTSNPN and CDR2 SVGIG (reference sequence). V was cut by 2 bases and J by 0 bases, with 10 bases left in between. CDR3 length equals 15 residues. The CDR3 loop reads CAWSRRGTTNEKLFF. The DNA for the CDR3 is TGTGCCTGGAGTCGGAGGGGTACAACTAATGAAAAACTGTTTTTT.

The rearrangement uses TRBV7-2 and TRBJ1-5, with TRBD1 matching over 9 bases. J lost 4 bases, V lost 4 bases, and 5 bases had no gene match. CDR1 SGHTA and CDR2 FQGNSA come from the germline V gene. The CDR3 extends over 15 amino acids. CDR3 nucleotides: TGTGCCAGCAGCTCTAGGACAGGGGATAATCAGCCCCAGCATTTT. It yields the protein CASSSRTGDNQPQHF.

The rearrangement links TRBV28 to TRBJ2-5; the match to TRBD1 covers 8 bases. Germline CDR1 reads MDHEN; CDR2 reads SYDVKM. There are 14 residues in the CDR3. V lost 6 bases and J lost 2; bases outside the gene matches: 5. In DNA, the CDR3 is TGTGCCAGCAGCCCCACAGGGGGACAAGAGACCCAGTACTTC. Translating gives CASSPTGGQETQYF.

V gene TRBV7-9 combines with J gene TRBJ1-2; TRBD1 agrees at 8 bases. Trimming cost V 2 bases and J 6 bases; bases outside gene matches: 8. The germline gives CDR1 SEHNR, CDR2 FQNEAQ (reference sequence). CDR3 length: 15 residues. The CDR3 is CASSLTGGYFDGYTF. The CDR3 DNA follows: TGTGCCAGCAGCTTAACAGGGGGGTATTTTGATGGCTACACCTTC. The whole variable domain, filled in from reference TRBV7-9 and TRBJ1-2, reads DTGVSQNPRHKITKRGQNVTFRCDPISEHNRLYWYRQTLGQGPEFLTYFQNEAQLEKSRLLSDRFSAERPKGSFSTLEIQRTEQGDSAMYLCASSLTGGYFDGYTFGSGTRLTVV.